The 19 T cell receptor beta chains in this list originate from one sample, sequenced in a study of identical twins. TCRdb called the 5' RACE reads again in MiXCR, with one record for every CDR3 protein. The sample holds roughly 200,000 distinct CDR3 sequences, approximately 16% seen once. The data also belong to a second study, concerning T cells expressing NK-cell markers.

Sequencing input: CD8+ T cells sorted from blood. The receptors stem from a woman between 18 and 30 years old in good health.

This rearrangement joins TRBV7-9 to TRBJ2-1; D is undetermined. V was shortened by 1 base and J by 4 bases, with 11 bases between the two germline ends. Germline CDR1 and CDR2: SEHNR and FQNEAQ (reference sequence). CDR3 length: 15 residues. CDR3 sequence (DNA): TGTGCCAGCAGCTTAGTAACCCCACCTTACAATGAGCAGTTCTTC. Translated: CASSLVTPPYNEQFF.

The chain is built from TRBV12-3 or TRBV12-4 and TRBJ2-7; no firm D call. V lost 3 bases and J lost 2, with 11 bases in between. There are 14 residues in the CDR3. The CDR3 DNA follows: TGTGCCAGCAGTTTCCTGTTCGGAACCTACGAGCAGTACTTC. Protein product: CASSFLFGTYEQYF.

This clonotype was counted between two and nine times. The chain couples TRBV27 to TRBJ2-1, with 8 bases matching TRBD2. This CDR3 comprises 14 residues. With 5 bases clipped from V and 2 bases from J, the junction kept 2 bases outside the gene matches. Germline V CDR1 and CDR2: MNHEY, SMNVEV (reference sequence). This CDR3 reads CASSDGRAYNEQFF. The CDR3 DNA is TGTGCCAGCAGTGACGGGAGGGCCTACAATGAGCAGTTCTTC.

The CDR3 region has the DNA TGTGCCAGCAGTTACGGAGGGGGCGGGAGTGGGGAGACCCAGTACTTC. Translated, it gives CASSYGGGGSGETQYF. The rearrangement links TRBV6-5 to TRBJ2-5, with D possibly called TRBD1 or TRBD2 (7 bases each). Germline CDR1 MNHEY, CDR2 SVGAGI. Trimming shortened V by 2 bases and J by 5 bases, and 18 bases separated the two germline ends. The CDR3 consists of 16 residues.

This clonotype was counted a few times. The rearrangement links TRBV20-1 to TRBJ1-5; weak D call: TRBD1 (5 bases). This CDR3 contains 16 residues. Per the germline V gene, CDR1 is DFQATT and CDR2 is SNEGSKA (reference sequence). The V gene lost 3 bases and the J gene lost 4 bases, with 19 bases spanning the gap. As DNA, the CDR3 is TGCAGTGCTAGCGAAAAGGATTGGGGCCCGAATCAGCCCCAGCATTTT. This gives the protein CSASEKDWGPNQPQHF.

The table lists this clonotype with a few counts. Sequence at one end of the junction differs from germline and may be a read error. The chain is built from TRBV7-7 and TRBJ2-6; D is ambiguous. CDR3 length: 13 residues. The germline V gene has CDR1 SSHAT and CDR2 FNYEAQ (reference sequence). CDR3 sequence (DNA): TGTGCTAGCAGTTCCGGGCAAACCAACGTCCTGACTTTC. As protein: CASSSGQTNVLTF.

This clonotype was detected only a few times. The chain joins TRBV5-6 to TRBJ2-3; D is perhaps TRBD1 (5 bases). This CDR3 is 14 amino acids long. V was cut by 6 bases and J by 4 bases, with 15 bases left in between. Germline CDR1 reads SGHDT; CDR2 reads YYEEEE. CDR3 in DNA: TGTGCCAGCACCCAGGGCCTGGGCGCAGATACGCAGTATTTT. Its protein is CASTQGLGADTQYF.

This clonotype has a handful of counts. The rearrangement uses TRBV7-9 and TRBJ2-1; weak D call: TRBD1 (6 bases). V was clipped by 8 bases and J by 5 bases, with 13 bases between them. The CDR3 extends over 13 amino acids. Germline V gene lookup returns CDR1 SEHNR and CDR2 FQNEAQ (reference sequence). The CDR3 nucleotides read TGTGCCAGCCGTTTGGGGGCCAACAATGAGCAGTTCTTC. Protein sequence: CASRLGANNEQFF.

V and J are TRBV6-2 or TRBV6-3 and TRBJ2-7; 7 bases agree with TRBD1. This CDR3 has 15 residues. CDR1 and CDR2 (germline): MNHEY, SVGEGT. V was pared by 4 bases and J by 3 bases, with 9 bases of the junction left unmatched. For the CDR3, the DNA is TGTGCCAGCAGTTCCCCCCGACACAGGGGCTACGAGCAGTACTTC. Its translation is CASSSPRHRGYEQYF.

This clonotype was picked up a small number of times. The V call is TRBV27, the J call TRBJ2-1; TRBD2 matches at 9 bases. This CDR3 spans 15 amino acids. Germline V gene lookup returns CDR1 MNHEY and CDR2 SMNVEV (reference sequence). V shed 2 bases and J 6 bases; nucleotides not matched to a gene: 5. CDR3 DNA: TGTGCCAGCAGTTTAAGCTTGCGGGGGGGCAATGAGCAGTTCTTC. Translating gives CASSLSLRGGNEQFF.

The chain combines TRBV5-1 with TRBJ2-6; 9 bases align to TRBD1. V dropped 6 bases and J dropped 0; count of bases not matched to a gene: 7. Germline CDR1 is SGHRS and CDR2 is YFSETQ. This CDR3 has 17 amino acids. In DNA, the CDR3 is TGCGCCAGCAAGGACAGGGGTGAGGTCTCTGGGGCCAACGTCCTGACTTTC. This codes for CASKDRGEVSGANVLTF.

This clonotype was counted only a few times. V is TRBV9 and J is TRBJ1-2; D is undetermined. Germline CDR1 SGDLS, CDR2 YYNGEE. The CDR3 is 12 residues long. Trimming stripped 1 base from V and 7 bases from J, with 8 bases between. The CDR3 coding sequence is TGTGCCAGCAGCGTACGATCGGGTGGCTACACCTTC. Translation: CASSVRSGGYTF.

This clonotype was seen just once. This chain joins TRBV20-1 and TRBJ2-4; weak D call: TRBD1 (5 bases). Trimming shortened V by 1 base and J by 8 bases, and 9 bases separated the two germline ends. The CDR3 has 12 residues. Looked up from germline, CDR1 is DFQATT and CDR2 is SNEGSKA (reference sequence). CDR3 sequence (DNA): TGCAGTGCTAGAGGCAGGGCGGACATTCAGTACTTC. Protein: CSARGRADIQYF.

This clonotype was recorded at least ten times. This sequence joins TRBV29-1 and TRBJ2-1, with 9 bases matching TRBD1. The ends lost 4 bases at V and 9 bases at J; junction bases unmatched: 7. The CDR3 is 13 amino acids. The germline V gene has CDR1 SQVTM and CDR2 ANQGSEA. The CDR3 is CSVVGTGSGEQFF. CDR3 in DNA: TGCAGCGTTGTTGGGACAGGGAGTGGTGAGCAGTTCTTC.

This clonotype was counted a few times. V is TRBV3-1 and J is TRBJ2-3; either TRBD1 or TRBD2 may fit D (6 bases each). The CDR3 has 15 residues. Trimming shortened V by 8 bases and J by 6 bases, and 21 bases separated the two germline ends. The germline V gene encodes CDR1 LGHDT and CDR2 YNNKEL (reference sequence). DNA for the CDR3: TGTGCCAGCGAAGGGCAAACCGGGGGCGGGGATACGCAGTATTTT. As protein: CASEGQTGGGDTQYF.

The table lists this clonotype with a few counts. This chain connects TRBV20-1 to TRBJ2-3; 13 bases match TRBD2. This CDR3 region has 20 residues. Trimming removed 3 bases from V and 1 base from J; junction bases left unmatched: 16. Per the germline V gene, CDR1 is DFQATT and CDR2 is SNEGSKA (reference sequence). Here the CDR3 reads CSASVTGTSGKSWGTDTQYF. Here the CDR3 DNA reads TGCAGTGCTAGCGTCACCGGGACTAGCGGGAAGAGTTGGGGCACAGATACGCAGTATTTT.

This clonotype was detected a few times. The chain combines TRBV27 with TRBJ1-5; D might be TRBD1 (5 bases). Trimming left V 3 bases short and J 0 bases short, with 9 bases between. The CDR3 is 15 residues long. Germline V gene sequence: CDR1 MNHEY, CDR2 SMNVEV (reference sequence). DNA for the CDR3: TGTGCCAGCAGTTTGTGGGGGTATAGCAATCAGCCCCAGCATTTT. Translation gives CASSLWGYSNQPQHF.

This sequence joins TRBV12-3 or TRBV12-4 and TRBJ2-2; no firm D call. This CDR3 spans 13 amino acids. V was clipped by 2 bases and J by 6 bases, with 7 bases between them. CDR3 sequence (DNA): TGTGCCAGCAGTTTACCCGGACCCGGGGAGCTGTTTTTT. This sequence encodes CASSLPGPGELFF.

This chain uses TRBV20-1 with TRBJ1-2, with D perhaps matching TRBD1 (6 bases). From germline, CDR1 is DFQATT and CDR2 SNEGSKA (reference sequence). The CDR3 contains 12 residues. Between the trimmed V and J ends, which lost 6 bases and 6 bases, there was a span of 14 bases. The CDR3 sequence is CSAWWGADGYTF. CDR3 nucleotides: TGCAGTGCCTGGTGGGGGGCCGATGGCTACACCTTC.